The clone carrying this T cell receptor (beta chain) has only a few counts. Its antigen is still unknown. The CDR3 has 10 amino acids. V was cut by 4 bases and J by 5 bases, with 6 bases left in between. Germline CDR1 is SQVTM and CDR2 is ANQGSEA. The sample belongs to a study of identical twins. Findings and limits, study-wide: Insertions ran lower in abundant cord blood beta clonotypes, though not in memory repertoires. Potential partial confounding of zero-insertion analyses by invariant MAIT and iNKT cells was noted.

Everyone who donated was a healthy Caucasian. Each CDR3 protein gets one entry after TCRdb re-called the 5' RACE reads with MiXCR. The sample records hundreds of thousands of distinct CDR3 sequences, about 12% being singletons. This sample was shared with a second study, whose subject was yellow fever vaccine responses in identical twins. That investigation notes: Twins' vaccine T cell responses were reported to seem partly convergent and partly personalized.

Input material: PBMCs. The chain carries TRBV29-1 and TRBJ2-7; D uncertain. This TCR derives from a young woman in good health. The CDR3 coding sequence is TGCAGCGTTGGCAGCCACGAGCAGTACTTC. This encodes CSVGSHEQYF.